The clone carrying this T cell receptor (beta chain) was recorded many times. TCRdb re-called the reads through MiXCR, storing one row per CDR3 protein. The data show under 800,000 distinct CDR3 sequences, approximately 25% seen once. The data stem from a study of T cell repertoires in cytomegalovirus infection. This CDR3 is built from 13 residues. The V gene end was trimmed by 5 bases and the J gene end by 9 bases; junction bases not matched to a gene: 4. Germline assignment: CDR1 LNHDA and CDR2 SQIVND (reference sequence). The sequence came from a human donor in good health (CMV status not recorded). Some clones in this sample may be carry-over from other donors' samples. The rearrangement uses TRBV19 and TRBJ1-6, with 7 bases identical to TRBD1. Sequencing was done on a sample of CD8+ T cells from PBMCs. Written as DNA, the CDR3 is TGTGCCAGTAGTGACAGGGAGATTTCACCCCTCCACTTT. Translated: CASSDREISPLHF.